A single T cell receptor beta chain is shown here with its context. The table came from immunoSEQ multiplex PCR; TCRdb's copy has only in-frame clones and leaves some out. The repertoire holds 95,000 to 150,000 clones, with around 89% as singletons. Per germline, CDR1 SGHRS and CDR2 YFSETQ. The CDR3 length is 15 residues. V lost 0 bases to trimming and J lost 7 bases; unmatched junction nucleotides: 4. These data are taken from a study of control samples from healthy donors and cancer patients. The sequence was collected from a man in his forties in good health. Sequencing was performed on blood. J is TRBJ1-6 and V is TRBV5-1; 7 bases align to TRBD1. The CDR3 loop reads CASSLETGSNSPLHF. Written as DNA, the CDR3 is TGCGCCAGCAGCTTGGAGACAGGGAGCAATTCACCCCTCCACTTT.